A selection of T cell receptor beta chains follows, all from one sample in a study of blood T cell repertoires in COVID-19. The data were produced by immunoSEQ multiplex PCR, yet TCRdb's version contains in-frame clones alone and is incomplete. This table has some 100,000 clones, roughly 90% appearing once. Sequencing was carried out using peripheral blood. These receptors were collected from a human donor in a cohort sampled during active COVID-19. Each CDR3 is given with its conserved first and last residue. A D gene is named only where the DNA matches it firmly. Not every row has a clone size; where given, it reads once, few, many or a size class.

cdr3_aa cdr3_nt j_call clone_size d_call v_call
CAISESVTGTYEQYF TGTGCCATCAGTGAGTCGGTCACAGGGACCTACGAGCAGTACTTC TRBJ2-7 - - TRBV10-3
CASSGAGLFEKLFF TGTGCCAGCAGTGGGGCAGGGCTTTTTGAAAAACTGTTTTTT TRBJ1-4 - - TRBV25-1
CASSRTSYNEQFF TGTGCCAGCAGCAGGACATCCTACAATGAGCAGTTCTTC TRBJ2-1 - - TRBV5-4
CASSEERQPQETQYF TGTGCCAGCAGTGAAGAACGACAGCCCCAAGAGACCCAGTACTTC TRBJ2-5 - - TRBV2
CASSLRTASNTEAFF TGCGCCAGCAGCCTGCGGACAGCCTCAAACACTGAAGCTTTCTTT TRBJ1-1 - - TRBV5-1
CASSSGTGVLTEAFF TGTGCCAGCAGCAGCGGGACAGGGGTTCTCACTGAAGCTTTCTTT TRBJ1-1 - TRBD1 TRBV9
CASSQDRRGGQTQYF TGTGCCAGCAGCCAAGATCGGCGGGGGGGCCAGACCCAGTACTTC TRBJ2-5 - TRBD2 TRBV3-1/TRBV3-2
CASSLAQVDGGYTF TGTGCCAGCAGCTTAGCGCAGGTTGATGGTGGCTACACCTTC TRBJ1-2 - - TRBV7-2
CASRQRDRVGEQYF TGTGCCAGCAGGCAGCGGGACCGTGTTGGCGAGCAGTACTTC TRBJ2-7 - TRBD2 TRBV28
CASSGQGREQYF TGTGCCAGCAGCGGACAGGGACGCGAGCAGTACTTC TRBJ2-7 - TRBD1 TRBV6-5
CASSLAPGTPYGYTF TGTGCCAGCAGCTTAGCCCCCGGGACACCTTATGGCTACACCTTC TRBJ1-2 - - TRBV7-8
CASRKRTGALVSDEQFF TGTGCCAGCAGGAAAAGGACAGGGGCTCTAGTTAGCGATGAGCAGTTCTTC TRBJ2-1 - TRBD1 TRBV27
CASTYRGRNGYTF TGTGCCAGCACCTACAGGGGGCGAAATGGCTACACCTTC TRBJ1-2 - TRBD1 TRBV9
CASSLDPEGGYTF TGTGCCAGCAGCTTAGACCCCGAGGGAGGCTACACCTTC TRBJ1-2 few - TRBV11-3
CATSEAGAGETQYF TGTGCCACCAGTGAAGCGGGAGCGGGTGAGACCCAGTACTTC TRBJ2-5 - TRBD2 TRBV24-1
CASSERPGTGELFF TGCGCCAGCAGTGAGAGGCCGGGCACCGGGGAGCTGTTTTTT TRBJ2-2 once - TRBV10-1
CATRAGQPYNEQFF TGTGCCACCAGGGCGGGACAGCCCTACAATGAGCAGTTCTTC TRBJ2-1 - - TRBV24-1
CASSRSGKRPEQYF TGTGCCAGCAGCCGTAGCGGGAAGAGACCCGAGCAGTACTTC TRBJ2-7 - TRBD2 TRBV6-5
CASSHSLDRGGFTDTQYF TGTGCCAGCAGCCATAGCCTGGACAGGGGAGGTTTCACAGATACGCAGTATTTT TRBJ2-3 - TRBD1 TRBV11-3
CASTGRSEQFF TGTGCCAGCACAGGCAGGTCCGAGCAGTTCTTC TRBJ2-1 - - TRBV6-5
CASSMRGINQPQHF TGTGCCAGCAGCATGAGAGGGATCAATCAGCCCCAGCATTTT TRBJ1-5 - - TRBV7-2
CASSLWVTGDEKLFF TGTGCCAGCAGCTTGTGGGTGACAGGGGATGAAAAACTGTTTTTT TRBJ1-4 - TRBD1 TRBV5-6
CASGLALAGTDTQYF TGTGCTAGTGGTTTGGCCTTAGCGGGGACAGATACGCAGTATTTT TRBJ2-3 - TRBD2 TRBV12-5
CATSIRTGGSPLHF TGTGCCACCAGCATACGGACAGGAGGTTCACCCCTCCACTTT TRBJ1-6 once TRBD1 TRBV15
CATRTGQNTGELFF TGTGCCACACGGACAGGGCAGAACACCGGGGAGCTGTTTTTT TRBJ2-2 - TRBD1 TRBV2
CASSYPGGPYEQYF TGTGCCAGCAGTTACCCAGGGGGTCCCTACGAGCAGTACTTC TRBJ2-7 - TRBD1 TRBV6-2/TRBV6-3
CASSLSGGKNNSPLHF TGTGCCAGCAGCTTGTCAGGGGGCAAAAATAATTCACCCCTCCACTTT TRBJ1-6 - TRBD1 TRBV7-2
CASSTRDYGSYEQYF TGTGCCAGCAGCACCCGGGATTACGGCTCCTACGAGCAGTACTTC TRBJ2-7 - - TRBV5-4
CASSIQGNARLEQYF TGTGCCAGTAGTATTCAGGGGAATGCCCGCCTTGAGCAGTACTTC TRBJ2-7 - - TRBV19
CASRPTVGAGSTEAFF TGTGCCAGCAGGCCGACGGTGGGGGCAGGGAGCACTGAAGCTTTCTTT TRBJ1-1 once - TRBV3-1/TRBV3-2
CASSGSIDSYTEAFF TGCGCCAGCAGTGGCTCGATTGACAGCTACACTGAAGCTTTCTTT TRBJ1-1 - - TRBV10-2
CASFKAGPLNTEAFF TGCGCCAGTTTTAAGGCAGGGCCTCTGAACACTGAAGCTTTCTTT TRBJ1-1 - - TRBV5-1
CASSSPAEKKAGELFF TGCGCCAGTTCCAGCCCGGCGGAAAAGAAGGCCGGGGAGCTGTTTTTT TRBJ2-2 - - TRBV10-2